Below are 2 T cell receptor beta chains sequenced from a single sample in a study of T cells in Graves' hyperthyroidism and ophthalmopathy. The CDR3 regions of TCR beta were amplified from RNA transcripts. The study used the HTBI primer set for a first-round RT-PCR of the TCR CDR3. TCRdb recomputed calls from the multiplex PCR reads with MiXCR, one row per CDR3 protein. The table records fewer than 850,000 distinct CDR3 sequences, 17% of them present only once. The sequencing input was blood. The receptor set was obtained from a man in his fifties or sixties with Graves' hyperthyroidism.

A few counts support this clonotype. This chain connects TRBV20-1 to TRBJ1-1; 9 bases are a match to TRBD1. The CDR3 consists of 14 residues. The J segment lost 1 base and the V segment lost 3 bases, leaving 3 bases of the junction unmatched. The germline CDR1 and CDR2 sequences are DFQATT and SNEGSKA (reference sequence). The DNA for the CDR3 is TGCAGTGCTAGTAGGACAGGGGCGAACACTGAAGCTTTCTTT. It encodes CSASRTGANTEAFF.

The chain joins TRBV2 to TRBJ2-1, with D possibly TRBD2 on 6 matching bases. Germline V gives CDR1 SNHLY, CDR2 FYNNEI. The CDR3 contains 14 residues. V lost 6 bases and J lost 9, with 18 bases in between. The DNA of the CDR3 is TGTGCCAGCAGGAGTGGCAGGGCCGGGGGTGAGCAGTTCTTC. It encodes CASRSGRAGGEQFF.